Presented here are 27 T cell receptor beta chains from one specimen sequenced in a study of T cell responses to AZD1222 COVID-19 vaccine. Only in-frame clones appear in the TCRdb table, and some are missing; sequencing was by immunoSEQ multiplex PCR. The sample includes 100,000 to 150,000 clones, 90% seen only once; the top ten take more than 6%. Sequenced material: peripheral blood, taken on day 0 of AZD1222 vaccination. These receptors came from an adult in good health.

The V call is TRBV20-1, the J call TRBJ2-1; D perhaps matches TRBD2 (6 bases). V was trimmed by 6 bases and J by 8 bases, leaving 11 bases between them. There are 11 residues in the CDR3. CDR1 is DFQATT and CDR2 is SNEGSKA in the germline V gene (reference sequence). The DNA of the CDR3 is TGCAGTGCCAGACTAGATCATGAGCAGTTCTTC. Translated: CSARLDHEQFF.

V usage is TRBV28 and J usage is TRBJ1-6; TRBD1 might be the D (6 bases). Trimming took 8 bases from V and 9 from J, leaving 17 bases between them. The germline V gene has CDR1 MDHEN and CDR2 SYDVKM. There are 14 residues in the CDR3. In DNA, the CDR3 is TGTGCCAGCTACAGCGGGGGGGCGCCTTCACCCCTCCACTTT. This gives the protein CASYSGGAPSPLHF.

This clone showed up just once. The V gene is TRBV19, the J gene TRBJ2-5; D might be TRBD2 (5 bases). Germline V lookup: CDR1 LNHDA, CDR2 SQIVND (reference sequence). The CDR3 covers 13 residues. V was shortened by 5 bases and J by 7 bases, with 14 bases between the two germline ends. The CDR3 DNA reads TGTGCCAGTAGTTTCAAGGACCGGGGGACCCAGTACTTC. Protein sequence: CASSFKDRGTQYF. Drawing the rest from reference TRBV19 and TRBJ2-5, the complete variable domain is DGGITQSPKYLFRKEGQNVTLSCEQNLNHDAMYWYRQDPGQGLRLIYYSQIVNDFQKGDIAEGYSVSREKKESFPLTVTSAQKNPTAFYLCASSFKDRGTQYFGPGTRLLVL.

The CDR3 bases are TGCGCCAGCCTTTTTGGACCGATCTCTGGGGCCAACGTCCTGACTTTC. It is translated as CASLFGPISGANVLTF. The V call is TRBV5-1, the J call TRBJ2-6; D is unclear. Trimming stripped 7 bases from V and 0 bases from J, with 14 bases between. The CDR3 totals 16 residues. Germline CDR1 SGHRS, CDR2 YFSETQ.

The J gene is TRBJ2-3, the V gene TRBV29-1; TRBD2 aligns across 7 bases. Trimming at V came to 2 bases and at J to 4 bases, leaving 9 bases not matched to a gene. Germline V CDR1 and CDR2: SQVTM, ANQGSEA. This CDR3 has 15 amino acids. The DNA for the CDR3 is TGCAGCGTTGAATCTGGGGGAGGGCCGGCAGATACGCAGTATTTT. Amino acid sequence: CSVESGGGPADTQYF.

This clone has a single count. CDR3 sequence: CATTGGSEAYEQYF. The CDR3 nucleotides read TGTGCCACCACCGGGGGGTCGGAGGCCTACGAGCAGTACTTC. The J gene is TRBJ2-7, the V gene TRBV19; 7 bases match TRBD2. Trimming at V came to 10 bases and at J to 2 bases, leaving 11 bases not matched to a gene. This CDR3 contains 14 residues. Germline V CDR1 and CDR2: LNHDA, SQIVND (reference sequence).

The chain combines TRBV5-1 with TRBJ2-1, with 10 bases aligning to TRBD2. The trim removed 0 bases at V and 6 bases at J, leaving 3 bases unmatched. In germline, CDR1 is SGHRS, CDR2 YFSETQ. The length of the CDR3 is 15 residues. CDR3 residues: CASSLGLAGANEQFF. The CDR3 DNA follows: TGCGCCAGCAGCTTGGGGCTAGCGGGAGCCAATGAGCAGTTCTTC.

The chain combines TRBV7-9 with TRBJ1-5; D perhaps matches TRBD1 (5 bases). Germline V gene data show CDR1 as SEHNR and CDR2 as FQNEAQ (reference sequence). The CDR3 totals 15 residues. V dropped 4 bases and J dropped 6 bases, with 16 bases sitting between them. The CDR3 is CASSSQGLGAQPQHF. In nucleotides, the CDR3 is TGTGCCAGCAGCTCCCAGGGTCTCGGAGCTCAGCCCCAGCATTTT.

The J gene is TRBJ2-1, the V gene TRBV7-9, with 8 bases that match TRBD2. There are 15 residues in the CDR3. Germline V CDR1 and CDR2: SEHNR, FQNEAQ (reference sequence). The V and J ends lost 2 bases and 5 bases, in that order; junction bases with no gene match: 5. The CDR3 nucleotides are TGTGCCAGCAGCTTAAGGGTAGCGGGAAACAATGAGCAGTTCTTC. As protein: CASSLRVAGNNEQFF. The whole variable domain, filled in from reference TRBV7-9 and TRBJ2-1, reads DTGVSQNPRHKITKRGQNVTFRCDPISEHNRLYWYRQTLGQGPEFLTYFQNEAQLEKSRLLSDRFSAERPKGSFSTLEIQRTEQGDSAMYLCASSLRVAGNNEQFFGPGTRLTVL.

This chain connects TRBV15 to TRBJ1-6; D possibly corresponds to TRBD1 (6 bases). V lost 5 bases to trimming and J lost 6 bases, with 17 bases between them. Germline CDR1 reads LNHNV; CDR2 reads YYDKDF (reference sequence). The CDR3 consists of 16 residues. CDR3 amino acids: CATSYFTGNPNSPLHF. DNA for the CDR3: TGTGCCACCAGCTATTTCACAGGGAATCCTAATTCACCCCTCCACTTT.

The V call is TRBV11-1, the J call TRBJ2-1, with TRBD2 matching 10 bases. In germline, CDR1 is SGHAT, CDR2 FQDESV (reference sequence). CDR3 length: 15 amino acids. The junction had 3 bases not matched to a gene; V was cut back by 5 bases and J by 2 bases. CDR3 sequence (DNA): TGTGCCAGCAGCACCAGCGGGAGGGCCTACAATGAGCAGTTCTTC. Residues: CASSTSGRAYNEQFF.

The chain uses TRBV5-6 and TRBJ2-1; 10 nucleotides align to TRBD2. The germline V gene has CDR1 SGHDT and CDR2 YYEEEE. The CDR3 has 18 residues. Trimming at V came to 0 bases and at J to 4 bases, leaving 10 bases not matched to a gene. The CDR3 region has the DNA TGTGCCAGCAGCTTGGCCAAGCTAGCGGGAGCCCCATACAATGAGCAGTTCTTC. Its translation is CASSLAKLAGAPYNEQFF.

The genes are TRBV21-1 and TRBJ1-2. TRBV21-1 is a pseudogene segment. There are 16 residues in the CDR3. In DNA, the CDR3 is TGTGCCAGCAGCAAGATCCATCTGGAAACTCCCGGTGGCTACACCTTC. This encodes CASSKIHLETPGGYTF.

CDR3 coding DNA: TGTGCCAGCAGTGTAAGAGGGGAGCAGTACTTC. Translating it yields CASSVRGEQYF. V and J are TRBV2 and TRBJ2-7; D is possibly TRBD2 (5 bases). This CDR3 is built from 11 residues. Deletions cut 4 bases from V and 7 bases from J, with 8 bases between. Germline V CDR1 and CDR2: SNHLY, FYNNEI.

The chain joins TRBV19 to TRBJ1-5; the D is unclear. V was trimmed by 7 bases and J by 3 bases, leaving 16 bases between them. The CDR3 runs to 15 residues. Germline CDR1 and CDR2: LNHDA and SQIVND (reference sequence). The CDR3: CASISVKGSNQPQHF. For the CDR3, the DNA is TGTGCCAGTATATCCGTTAAGGGTTCCAATCAGCCCCAGCATTTT.

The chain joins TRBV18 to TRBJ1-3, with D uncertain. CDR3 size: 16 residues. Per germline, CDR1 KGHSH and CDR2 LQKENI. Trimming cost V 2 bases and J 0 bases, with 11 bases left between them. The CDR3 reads CASSPGSSRSGNTIYF. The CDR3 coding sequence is TGTGCCAGCTCACCAGGGTCCTCGCGCTCTGGAAACACCATATATTTT. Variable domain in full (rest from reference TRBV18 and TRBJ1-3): NAGVMQNPRHLVRRRGQEARLRCSPMKGHSHVYWYRQLPEEGLKFMVYLQKENIIDESGMPKERFSAEFPKEGPSILRIQQVVRGDSAAYFCASSPGSSRSGNTIYFGEGSWLTVV.

The CDR3 DNA reads TGTGCCAGCGGGGAGGTAGCGGGACGGAAAGATACGCAGTATTTT. Its protein product is CASGEVAGRKDTQYF. The rearrangement joins TRBV6-5 to TRBJ2-3; TRBD2 matches at 8 bases. CDR3 length equals 15 residues. Germline assignment: CDR1 MNHEY and CDR2 SVGAGI. V was pared by 8 bases and J by 5 bases, with 12 bases of the junction left unmatched.

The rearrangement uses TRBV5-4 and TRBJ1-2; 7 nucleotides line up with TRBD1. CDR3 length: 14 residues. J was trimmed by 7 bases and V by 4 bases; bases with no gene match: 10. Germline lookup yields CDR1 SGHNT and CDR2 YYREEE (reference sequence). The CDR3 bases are TGTGCCAGCAGCCAAGACAGGGCAGGGAGTGGCTACACCTTC. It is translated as CASSQDRAGSGYTF.

The CDR3: CASSLLGGAGGYTF. The CDR3 bases are TGTGCCAGCAGTTTATTAGGGGGGGCAGGAGGCTACACCTTC. The chain carries TRBV27 and TRBJ1-2; D might be TRBD1 (6 bases). The germline gives CDR1 MNHEY, CDR2 SMNVEV (reference sequence). This CDR3 contains 14 residues. V lost 1 base to trimming and J lost 8 bases, with 14 bases between them.

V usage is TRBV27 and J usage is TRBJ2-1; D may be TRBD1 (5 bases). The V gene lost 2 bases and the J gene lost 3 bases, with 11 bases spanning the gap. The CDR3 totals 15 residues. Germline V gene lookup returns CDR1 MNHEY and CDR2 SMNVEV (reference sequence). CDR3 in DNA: TGTGCCAGCAGTTTAAGACAGCCCCACTACAATGAGCAGTTCTTC. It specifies CASSLRQPHYNEQFF.

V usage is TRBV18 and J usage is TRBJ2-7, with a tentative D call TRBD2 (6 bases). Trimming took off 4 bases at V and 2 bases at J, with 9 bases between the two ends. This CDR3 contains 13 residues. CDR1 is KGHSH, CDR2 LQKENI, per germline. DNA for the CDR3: TGTGCCAGCTCACGAGGGAGGACCTACGAGCAGTACTTC. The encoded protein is CASSRGRTYEQYF.

This CDR3 reads CASSLGQGANEQYF. The CDR3 DNA sequence: TGTGCCAGCAGCCTCGGACAGGGGGCCAACGAGCAGTACTTC. The chain combines TRBV3-1 (or the pseudogene TRBV3-2) with TRBJ2-7, with 11 bases that match TRBD1. The CDR3 covers 14 residues. V lost 4 bases and J lost 5; bases outside the gene matches: 4. CDR1 is LGHDT and CDR2 is YNNKEL in the germline V gene (reference sequence).

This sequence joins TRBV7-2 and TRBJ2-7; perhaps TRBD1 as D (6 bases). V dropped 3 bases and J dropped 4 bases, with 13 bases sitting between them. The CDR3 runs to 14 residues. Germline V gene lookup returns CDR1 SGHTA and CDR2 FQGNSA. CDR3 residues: CASSLGARGYEQYF. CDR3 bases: TGTGCCAGCAGCTTGGGGGCGAGGGGATACGAGCAGTACTTC. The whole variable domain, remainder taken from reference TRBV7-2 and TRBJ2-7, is GAGVSQSPSNKVTEKGKDVELRCDPISGHTALYWYRQSLGQGLEFLIYFQGNSAPDKSGLPSDRFSAERTGGSVSTLTIQRTQQEDSAVYLCASSLGARGYEQYFGPGTRLTVT.

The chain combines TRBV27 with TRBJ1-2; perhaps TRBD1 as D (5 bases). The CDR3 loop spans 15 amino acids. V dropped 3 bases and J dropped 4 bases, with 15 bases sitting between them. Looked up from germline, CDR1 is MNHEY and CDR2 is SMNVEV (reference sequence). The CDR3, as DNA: TGTGCCAGCAGTTTTGATGGGGGACCAGGCTATGGCTACACCTTC. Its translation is CASSFDGGPGYGYTF.

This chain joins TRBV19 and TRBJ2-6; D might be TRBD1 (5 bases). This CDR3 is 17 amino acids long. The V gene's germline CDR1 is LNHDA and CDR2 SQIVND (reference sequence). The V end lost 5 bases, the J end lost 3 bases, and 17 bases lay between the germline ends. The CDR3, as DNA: TGTGCCAGTAGTGACAGACAGTTGGCAAATGGGGCCAACGTCCTGACTTTC. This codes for CASSDRQLANGANVLTF. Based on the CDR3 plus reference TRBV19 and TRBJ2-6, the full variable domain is DGGITQSPKYLFRKEGQNVTLSCEQNLNHDAMYWYRQDPGQGLRLIYYSQIVNDFQKGDIAEGYSVSREKKESFPLTVTSAQKNPTAFYLCASSDRQLANGANVLTFGAGSRLTVL.

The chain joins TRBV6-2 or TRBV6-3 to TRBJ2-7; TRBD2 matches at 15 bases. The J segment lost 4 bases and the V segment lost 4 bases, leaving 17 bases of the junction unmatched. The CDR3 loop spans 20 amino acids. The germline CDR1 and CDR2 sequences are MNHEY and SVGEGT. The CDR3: CASSFIGLAGGEWARYEQYF. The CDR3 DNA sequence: TGTGCCAGCAGTTTCATCGGACTAGCGGGAGGGGAGTGGGCACGGTACGAGCAGTACTTC.

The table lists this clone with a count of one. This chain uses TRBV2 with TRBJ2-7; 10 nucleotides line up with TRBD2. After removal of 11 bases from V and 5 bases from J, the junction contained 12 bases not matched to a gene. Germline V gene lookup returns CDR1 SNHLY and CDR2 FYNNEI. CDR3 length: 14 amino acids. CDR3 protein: CALEGTSDSNEQYF. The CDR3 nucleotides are TGTGCCCTAGAGGGGACTAGCGACTCGAACGAGCAGTACTTC.